The clone carrying this T cell receptor beta chain appeared once. Its antigen is unidentified. This entry comes from a study of T cell responses to AZD1222 COVID-19 vaccine. Produced via immunoSEQ multiplex PCR; TCRdb's table is partial and in-frame only. The sample includes 150,000 to 200,000 clones, approximately 93% of them seen just once. The length of the CDR3 is 13 residues. Germline V CDR1 and CDR2: LNHDA, SQIVND (reference sequence). The V end lost 1 base, the J end lost 3 bases, and 4 bases lay between the germline ends. Findings of the study overall: Baseline seropositivity characterized only a handful of AZD1222 recipients. Mostly white British, mostly female donors; authors suggested clonal diversity may be underestimated.

The sequencing here drew on peripheral blood, taken on day 0 of AZD1222 vaccination. The TCR sequence derives from an adult in good health. The rearrangement joins TRBV19 to TRBJ2-1; D gene ambiguous. CDR3 bases: TGTGCCAGTAGTATAGGAAACTACAATGAGCAGTTCTTC. Residues: CASSIGNYNEQFF. Combining the CDR3 with reference TRBV19 and TRBJ2-1 gives the whole variable domain DGGITQSPKYLFRKEGQNVTLSCEQNLNHDAMYWYRQDPGQGLRLIYYSQIVNDFQKGDIAEGYSVSREKKESFPLTVTSAQKNPTAFYLCASSIGNYNEQFFGPGTRLTVL.